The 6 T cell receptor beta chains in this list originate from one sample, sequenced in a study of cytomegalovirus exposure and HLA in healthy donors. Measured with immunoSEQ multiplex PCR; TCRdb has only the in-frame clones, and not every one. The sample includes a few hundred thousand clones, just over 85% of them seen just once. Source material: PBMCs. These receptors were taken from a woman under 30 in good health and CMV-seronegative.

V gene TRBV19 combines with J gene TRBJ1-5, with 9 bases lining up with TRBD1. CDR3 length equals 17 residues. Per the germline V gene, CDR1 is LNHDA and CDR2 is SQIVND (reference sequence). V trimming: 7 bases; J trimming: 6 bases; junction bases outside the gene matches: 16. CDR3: CASTPGQGFPSGQPQHF. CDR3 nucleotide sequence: TGTGCCAGTACTCCAGGACAGGGGTTCCCCAGTGGTCAGCCCCAGCATTTT.

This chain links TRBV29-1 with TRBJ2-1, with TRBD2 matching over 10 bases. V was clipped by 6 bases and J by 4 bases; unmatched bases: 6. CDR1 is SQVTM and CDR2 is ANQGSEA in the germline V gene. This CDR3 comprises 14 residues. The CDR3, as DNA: TGCAGCGTGGCGACTAGCGGGTATTACAATGAGCAGTTCTTC. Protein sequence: CSVATSGYYNEQFF.

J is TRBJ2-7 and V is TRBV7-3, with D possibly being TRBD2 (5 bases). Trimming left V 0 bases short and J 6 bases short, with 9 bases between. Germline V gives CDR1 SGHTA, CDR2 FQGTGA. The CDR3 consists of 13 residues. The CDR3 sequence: CASSLTEGSEQYF. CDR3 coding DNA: TGTGCCAGCAGCTTAACAGAGGGCTCCGAGCAGTACTTC.

CDR3: CASSLVWGQGGEQFF. The CDR3 DNA reads TGTGCCAGCAGCTTGGTTTGGGGACAGGGGGGTGAGCAGTTCTTC. This sequence joins TRBV11-2 and TRBJ2-1; 11 bases match TRBD1. V lost 3 bases, J lost 9 bases, and 7 bases stayed unmatched. The V gene's germline CDR1 is SGHAT and CDR2 FQNNGV. This CDR3 has 15 residues.

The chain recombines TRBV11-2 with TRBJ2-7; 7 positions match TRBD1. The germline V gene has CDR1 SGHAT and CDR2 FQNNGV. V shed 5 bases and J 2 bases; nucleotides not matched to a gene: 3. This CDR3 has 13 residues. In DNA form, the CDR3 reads TGTGCCAGCAGCATTGGGACAGCCTACGAGCAGTACTTC. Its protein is CASSIGTAYEQYF.

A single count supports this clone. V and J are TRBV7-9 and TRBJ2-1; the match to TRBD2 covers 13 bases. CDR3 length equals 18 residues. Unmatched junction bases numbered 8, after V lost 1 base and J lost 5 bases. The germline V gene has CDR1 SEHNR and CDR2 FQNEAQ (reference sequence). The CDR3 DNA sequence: TGTGCCAGCAGCTTAGGGGTTGGGGGGACTAGCGGGAACAATGAGCAGTTCTTC. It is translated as CASSLGVGGTSGNNEQFF.